This passage covers 20 T cell receptor beta chains from one sample sequenced in a study of T-cell reconstitution after alpha-beta-depleted transplantation in children. The TCRbeta library was prepared with unique molecular identifiers. TCRdb analysed the PCR reads with MiXCR anew, one entry per CDR3 protein. The table has about 600,000 distinct CDR3 sequences, roughly 24% seen once. Sequenced here: PBMCs, mostly from graft donor cells, sampled 360 days after TCRalphabeta/CD19-depleted stem cell transplant. The source of these receptors is a boy younger than two who had a stem cell transplant for acute myeloid leukemia, so the T cells may come from the graft donor.

This clonotype was seen more than once but under ten times. This chain joins TRBV20-1 and TRBJ2-3, with TRBD2 identical over 11 bases. Germline-derived CDR1 and CDR2 are DFQATT and SNEGSKA (reference sequence). This CDR3 spans 16 amino acids. J gave up 0 bases and V 3 bases, and 5 bases lay outside the gene matches. DNA for the CDR3: TGCAGTGCTAGGACCGGGACTAGCGGTAGCACAGATACGCAGTATTTT. This sequence encodes CSARTGTSGSTDTQYF.

V and J are TRBV2 and TRBJ1-2, with TRBD1 identical over 7 bases. Germline-derived CDR1 and CDR2 are SNHLY and FYNNEI. The CDR3 is 17 amino acids. V shed 7 bases, J shed 2 bases, and the junction held 16 bases outside the gene matches. The CDR3 DNA reads TGTGCCAGCACCCCCACCAGGGGGGTTGGGGCGAACTATGGCTACACCTTC. Translating gives CASTPTRGVGANYGYTF.

V gene TRBV20-1 combines with J gene TRBJ2-1; D is ambiguous. The CDR3 contains 10 residues. V was shortened by 5 bases and J by 2 bases, with 1 base between the two germline ends. Germline V gene sequence: CDR1 DFQATT, CDR2 SNEGSKA (reference sequence). CDR3 protein: CSAPYNEQFF. The CDR3 DNA follows: TGCAGTGCTCCCTACAATGAGCAGTTCTTC.

V and J are TRBV5-1 and TRBJ2-5, with 12 bases lining up with TRBD2. Germline CDR1 is SGHRS and CDR2 is YFSETQ. The CDR3 runs to 16 residues. Unmatched junction bases numbered 5, after V lost 3 bases and J lost 2 bases. The CDR3 reads CASSWGTSGPQETQYF. Here the CDR3 DNA reads TGCGCCAGCAGCTGGGGGACTAGCGGGCCACAAGAGACCCAGTACTTC. The full variable domain, in which reference TRBV5-1 and TRBJ2-5 provide the parts outside the CDR3, is KAGVTQTPRYLIKTRGQQVTLSCSPISGHRSVSWYQQTPGQGLQFLFEYFSETQRNKGNFPGRFSGRQFSNSRSEMNVSTLELGDSALYLCASSWGTSGPQETQYFGPGTRLLVL.

This clonotype was seen many times. The gene calls are TRBV5-5 and TRBJ2-7; D is uncertain. The length of the CDR3 is 14 residues. Trimming took off 0 bases at V and 0 bases at J, with 7 bases between the two ends. Germline V lookup: CDR1 SGHKS, CDR2 YYEKEE (reference sequence). Here the CDR3 reads CASSLGKASYEQYV. CDR3 DNA: TGTGCCAGCAGCTTGGGTAAGGCCTCCTACGAGCAGTACGTC.

This clonotype was seen many times. The chain links TRBV20-1 to TRBJ2-7; 7 positions match TRBD1. This CDR3 has 12 amino acids. V gave up 3 bases and J gave up 2 bases; unmatched junction bases: 1. Germline values: CDR1 DFQATT, CDR2 SNEGSKA (reference sequence). The CDR3: CSARTGTYEQYV. DNA of the CDR3: TGCAGTGCTAGGACAGGGACCTACGAGCAGTACGTC.

This chain links TRBV12-3 or TRBV12-4 with TRBJ2-3, with TRBD2 as a possible D gene (5 bases). The V gene lost 8 bases and the J gene lost 5 bases, with 14 bases spanning the gap. CDR3 length: 13 amino acids. CDR3 loop: CASDSGLRDTQYF. DNA of the CDR3: TGTGCCAGCGATTCCGGACTCCGAGATACGCAGTATTTT.

The table lists this clonotype with a few counts. The gene calls are TRBV7-9 and TRBJ1-1; D is uncertain. The germline V gene has CDR1 SEHNR and CDR2 FQNEAQ (reference sequence). The V end lost 1 base, the J end lost 2 bases, and 11 bases lay between the germline ends. The CDR3 extends over 15 amino acids. DNA for the CDR3: TGTGCCAGCAGCTTAGTACTACTATTAAACACTGAAGCTTTCTTT. This sequence encodes CASSLVLLLNTEAFF.

The chain links TRBV7-2 to TRBJ2-1, with 8 bases matching TRBD2. Per germline, CDR1 SGHTA and CDR2 FQGNSA. Losses at the gene ends were 1 base for V and 4 bases for J; bases not matched to a gene: 6. The CDR3 sequence is 16 residues long. DNA of the CDR3: TGTGCCAGCAGCTTAGTTCCGGGGGGGCCTTACAATGAGCAGTTCTTC. It encodes CASSLVPGGPYNEQFF.

The chain employs TRBV29-1 and TRBJ1-1; D is perhaps TRBD1 (6 bases). CDR3 length equals 15 residues. Trimming took 1 base from V and 0 from J, leaving 12 bases between them. Germline V gene lookup returns CDR1 SQVTM and CDR2 ANQGSEA. The CDR3 sequence: CSVEGDRIMNTEAFF. The CDR3, as DNA: TGCAGCGTTGAAGGTGACAGGATCATGAACACTGAAGCTTTCTTT.

This clonotype was seen only a few times. The chain combines TRBV25-1 with TRBJ1-2, with D possibly TRBD1 on 5 matching bases. The CDR3 length is 12 residues. Trimming removed 4 bases from V and 10 bases from J, with 13 bases in between. The germline V gene has CDR1 MGHDK and CDR2 SYGVNS. CDR3 residues: CASSALGRHYTF. The CDR3 DNA reads TGTGCCAGCAGTGCCCTGGGACGGCACTACACCTTC.

This clonotype was seen many times. The genes are TRBV5-5 and TRBJ2-5, with a weak D call TRBD2 (6 bases). The CDR3 has 14 residues. Germline loops: CDR1 SGHKS, CDR2 YYEKEE (reference sequence). The V and J ends lost 2 bases and 5 bases respectively, with 13 bases between them. This chain's CDR3 is CASSLNGGRETQYF. DNA for the CDR3: TGTGCCAGCAGCTTAAACGGGGGAAGGGAGACCCAGTACTTC.

V usage is TRBV5-6 and J usage is TRBJ2-3, with TRBD2 matching over 13 bases. Germline V gene lookup returns CDR1 SGHDT and CDR2 YYEEEE. The CDR3 runs 17 residues. J was trimmed by 3 bases and V by 0 bases; bases with no gene match: 4. CDR3 nucleotides: TGTGCCAGCAGCTTGGTGGGGACTAGCGGGGTTACAGATACGCAGTATTTT. Amino acid sequence: CASSLVGTSGVTDTQYF.

The chain couples TRBV19 to TRBJ1-2; no clear D. Between the trimmed V and J ends, which lost 3 bases and 4 bases, there was a span of 12 bases. CDR3 size: 14 residues. Germline V lookup: CDR1 LNHDA, CDR2 SQIVND (reference sequence). The CDR3 sequence is CASSMAGRTYGYTF. The CDR3 DNA sequence: TGTGCCAGTAGTATGGCAGGCCGGACCTATGGCTACACCTTC.

This clonotype was observed at least ten times. The chain combines TRBV28 with TRBJ1-1; TRBD1 aligns across 8 bases. The junction had 7 bases not matched to a gene; V was cut back by 7 bases and J by 3 bases. Per germline, CDR1 MDHEN and CDR2 SYDVKM. The CDR3 runs 14 residues. The CDR3 DNA reads as TGTGCCAGCACTATCAGGGGGCTATACACTGAAGCTTTCTTT. Translation: CASTIRGLYTEAFF. The variable domain in full, completed from reference TRBV28 and TRBJ1-1, reads DVKVTQSSRYLVKRTGEKVFLECVQDMDHENMFWYRQDPGLGLRLIYFSYDVKMKEKGDIPEGYSVSREKKERFSLILESASTNQTSMYLCASTIRGLYTEAFFGQGTRLTVV.

This rearrangement joins TRBV7-9 to TRBJ2-1; the match to TRBD2 covers 8 bases. With V trimmed by 4 bases and J by 6 bases, 11 bases remained unmatched. The CDR3 spans 16 residues. Germline lookup yields CDR1 SEHNR and CDR2 FQNEAQ (reference sequence). CDR3 sequence (DNA): TGTGCCAGCAGCTCGGGGGGGCAGGGAGGCCCCAATGAGCAGTTCTTC. Translation: CASSSGGQGGPNEQFF.

This chain links TRBV12-3 or TRBV12-4 with TRBJ2-1, with D possibly matching TRBD2 (6 bases). The CDR3 extends over 15 amino acids. The V end lost 7 bases, the J end lost 3 bases, and 16 bases lay between the germline ends. The CDR3 bases are TGTGCCAGCATCACCCAAGCGGGCCTCTACAATGAGCAGTTCTTC. Its translation is CASITQAGLYNEQFF.

This clonotype has a count of ten or more. The chain employs TRBV7-9 and TRBJ2-7; 7 bases agree with TRBD1. The CDR3 length is 13 residues. Germline CDR1 and CDR2: SEHNR and FQNEAQ (reference sequence). J lost 0 bases, V lost 6 bases, and 2 bases had no gene match. The DNA for the CDR3 is TGTGCCAGCAGGGGGGACAGCTCCTACGAGCAGTACGTC. It specifies CASRGDSSYEQYV.

The genes are TRBV2 and TRBJ2-4; 8 positions agree with TRBD1. In germline, CDR1 is SNHLY, CDR2 FYNNEI. The CDR3 has 14 residues. Unmatched junction bases numbered 9, after V lost 5 bases and J lost 9 bases. The DNA of the CDR3 is TGTGCCAGCAGTTGGACAGGGTTAAGGGGCATTCAGTACTTC. Its translation is CASSWTGLRGIQYF.

This clonotype was observed a handful of times. The chain joins TRBV20-1 to TRBJ2-2, with 10 nucleotides matching TRBD2. V lost 3 bases, J lost 5 bases, and 3 bases stayed unmatched. Germline V gene data show CDR1 as DFQATT and CDR2 as SNEGSKA (reference sequence). This CDR3 comprises 14 residues. The CDR3 sequence: CSARGSGGTGELFF. The CDR3 DNA sequence: TGCAGTGCTAGGGGTAGCGGGGGGACCGGGGAGCTGTTTTTT.